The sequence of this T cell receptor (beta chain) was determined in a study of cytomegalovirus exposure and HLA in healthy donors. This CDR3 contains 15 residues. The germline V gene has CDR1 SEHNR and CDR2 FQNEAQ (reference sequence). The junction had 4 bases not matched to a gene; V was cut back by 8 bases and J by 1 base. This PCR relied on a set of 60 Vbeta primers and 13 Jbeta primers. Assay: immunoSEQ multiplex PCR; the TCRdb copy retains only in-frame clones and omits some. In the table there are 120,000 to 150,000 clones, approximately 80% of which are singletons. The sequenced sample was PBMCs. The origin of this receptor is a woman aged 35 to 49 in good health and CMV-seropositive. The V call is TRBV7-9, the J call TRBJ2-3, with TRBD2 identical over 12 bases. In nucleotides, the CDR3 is TGTGCCAGCCGGTGGACTAGCGGGGGCACAGATACGCAGTATTTT. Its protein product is CASRWTSGGTDTQYF.